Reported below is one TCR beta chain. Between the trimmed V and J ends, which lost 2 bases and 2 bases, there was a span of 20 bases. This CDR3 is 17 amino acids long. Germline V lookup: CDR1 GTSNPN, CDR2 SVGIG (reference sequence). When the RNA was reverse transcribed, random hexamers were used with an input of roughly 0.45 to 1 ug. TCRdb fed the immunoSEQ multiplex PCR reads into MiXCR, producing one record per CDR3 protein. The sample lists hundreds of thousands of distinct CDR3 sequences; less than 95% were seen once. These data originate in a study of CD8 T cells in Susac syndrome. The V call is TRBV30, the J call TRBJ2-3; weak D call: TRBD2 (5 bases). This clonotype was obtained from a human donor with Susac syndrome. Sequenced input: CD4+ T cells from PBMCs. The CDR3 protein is CAWSKRLRENPTDTQYF. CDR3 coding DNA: TGTGCCTGGAGTAAGAGACTACGGGAAAACCCCACAGATACGCAGTATTTT. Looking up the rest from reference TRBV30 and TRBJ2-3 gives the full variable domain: SQTIHQWPATLVQPVGSPLSLECTVEGTSNPNLYWYRQAAGRGLQLLFYSVGIGQISSEVPQNLSASRPQDRQFILSSKKLLLSDSGFYLCAWSKRLRENPTDTQYFGPGTRLTVL.